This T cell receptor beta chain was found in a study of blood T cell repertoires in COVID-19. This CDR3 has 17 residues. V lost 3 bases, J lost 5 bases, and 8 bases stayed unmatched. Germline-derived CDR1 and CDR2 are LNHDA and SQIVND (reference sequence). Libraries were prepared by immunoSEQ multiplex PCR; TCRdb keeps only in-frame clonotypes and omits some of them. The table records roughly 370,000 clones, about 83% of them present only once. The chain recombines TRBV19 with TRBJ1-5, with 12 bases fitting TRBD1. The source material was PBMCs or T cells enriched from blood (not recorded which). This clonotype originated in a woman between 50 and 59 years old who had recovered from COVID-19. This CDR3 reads CASSMWLGTGGDQPQHF. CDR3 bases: TGTGCCAGTAGTATGTGGCTCGGGACAGGGGGCGATCAGCCCCAGCATTTT.